This T cell receptor (beta chain) derives from a study of cytomegalovirus exposure and HLA in healthy donors. In the study overall: As released early, the data held 75 million to 90 million unique TCRs from HLA-typed donors. General observations from the study: TCR beta V segments were, for the most part, productive about 87% or about 30% of the time in an earlier analysis.

These donors counted as nominally healthy when sampled, but unrecorded immune exposures were likely. Germline V gene lookup returns CDR1 SGHNT and CDR2 YENEEA. The CDR3 is made up of 14 amino acids. V was clipped by 5 bases and J by 3 bases; unmatched bases: 6. The PCR employed 60 Vbeta primers together with 13 Jbeta primers. Here immunoSEQ multiplex PCR was the method, and the copy in TCRdb shows in-frame clones only, minus some. Of over 150,000 clones listed, 70% to 80% were seen once; the top ten hold approximately 3.7%. Notes on this clone: Antigen: not known.

The chain uses TRBV11-3 and TRBJ2-7, with 8 bases fitting TRBD1. This receptor was taken from a man aged 25-45 years in good health and CMV-seropositive. Material: PBMCs. Here the CDR3 DNA reads TGTGCCAGCAGCAAAAGGGACAGGTACTACGAGCAGTACTTC. Its protein product is CASSKRDRYYEQYF. The full variable domain, completed using reference TRBV11-3 and TRBJ2-7, is EAGVVQSPRYKIIEKKQPVAFWCNPISGHNTLYWYLQNLGQGPELLIRYENEEAVDDSQLPKDRFSAERLKGVDSTLKIQPAELGDSAVYLCASSKRDRYYEQYFGPGTRLTVT.